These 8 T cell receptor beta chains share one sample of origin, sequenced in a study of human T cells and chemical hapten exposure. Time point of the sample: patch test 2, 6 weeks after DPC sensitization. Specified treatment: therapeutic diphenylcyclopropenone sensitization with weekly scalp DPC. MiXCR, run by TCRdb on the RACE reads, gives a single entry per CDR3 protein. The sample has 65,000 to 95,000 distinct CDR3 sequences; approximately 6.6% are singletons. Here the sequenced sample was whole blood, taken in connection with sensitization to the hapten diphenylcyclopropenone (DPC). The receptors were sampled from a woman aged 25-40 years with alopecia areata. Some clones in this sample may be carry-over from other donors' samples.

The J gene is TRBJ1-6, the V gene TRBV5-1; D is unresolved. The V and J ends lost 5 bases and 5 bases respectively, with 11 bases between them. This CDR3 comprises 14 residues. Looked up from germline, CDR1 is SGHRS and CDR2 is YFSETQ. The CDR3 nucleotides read TGCGCCAGCAGTACCGGGAACCATAATTCACCCCTCCACTTT. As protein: CASSTGNHNSPLHF.

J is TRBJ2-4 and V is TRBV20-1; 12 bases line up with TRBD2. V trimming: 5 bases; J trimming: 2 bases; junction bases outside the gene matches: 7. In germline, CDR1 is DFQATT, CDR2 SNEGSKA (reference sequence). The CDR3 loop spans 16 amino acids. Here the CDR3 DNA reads TGCAGTGCTCCCATACTAGCGGGGGGATCCAAAAACATTCAGTACTTC. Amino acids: CSAPILAGGSKNIQYF.

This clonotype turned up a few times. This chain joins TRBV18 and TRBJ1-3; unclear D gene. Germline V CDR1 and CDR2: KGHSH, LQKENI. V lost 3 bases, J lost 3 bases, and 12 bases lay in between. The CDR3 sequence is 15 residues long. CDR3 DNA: TGTGCCAGCTCACCGTCCCGGTTTGGTGGAAACACCATATATTTT. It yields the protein CASSPSRFGGNTIYF. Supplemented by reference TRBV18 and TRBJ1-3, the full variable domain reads NAGVMQNPRHLVRRRGQEARLRCSPMKGHSHVYWYRQLPEEGLKFMVYLQKENIIDESGMPKERFSAEFPKEGPSILRIQQVVRGDSAAYFCASSPSRFGGNTIYFGEGSWLTVV.

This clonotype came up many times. CDR3 coding DNA: TGTGCCACCGGGGGGACGGGTGAGCAGTTCTTC. Translation: CATGGTGEQFF. The V gene is TRBV15, the J gene TRBJ2-1, with D possibly being TRBD2 (6 bases). Deletions cut 8 bases from V and 9 bases from J, with 11 bases between. Germline V gene data show CDR1 as LNHNV and CDR2 as YYDKDF (reference sequence). The CDR3 is 11 amino acids.

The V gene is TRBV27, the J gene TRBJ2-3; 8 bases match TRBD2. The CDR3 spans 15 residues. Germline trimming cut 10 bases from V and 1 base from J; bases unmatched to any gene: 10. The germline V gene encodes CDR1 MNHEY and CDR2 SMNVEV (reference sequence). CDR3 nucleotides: TGTGCCACCTGTTATCGGGGGGGCGGCACAGATACGCAGTATTTT. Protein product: CATCYRGGGTDTQYF.

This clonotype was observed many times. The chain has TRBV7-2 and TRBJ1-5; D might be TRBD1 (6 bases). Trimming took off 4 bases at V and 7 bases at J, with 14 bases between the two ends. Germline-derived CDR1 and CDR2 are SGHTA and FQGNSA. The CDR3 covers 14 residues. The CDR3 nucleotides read TGTGCCAGCAGCTCGAGACAGGTCCGGCAGCCCCAGCATTTT. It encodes CASSSRQVRQPQHF.

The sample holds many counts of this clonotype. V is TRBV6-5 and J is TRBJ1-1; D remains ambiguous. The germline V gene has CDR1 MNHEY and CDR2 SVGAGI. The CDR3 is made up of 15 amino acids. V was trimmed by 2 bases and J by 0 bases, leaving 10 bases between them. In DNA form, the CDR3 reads TGTGCCAGCAGTTACCAAGGGTACATGAACACTGAAGCTTTCTTT. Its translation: CASSYQGYMNTEAFF.

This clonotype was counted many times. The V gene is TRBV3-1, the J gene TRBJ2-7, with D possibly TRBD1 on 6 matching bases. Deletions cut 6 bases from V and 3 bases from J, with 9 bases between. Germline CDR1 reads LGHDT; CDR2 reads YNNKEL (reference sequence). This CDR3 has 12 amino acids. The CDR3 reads CASRSGDYEQYF. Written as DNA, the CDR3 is TGTGCCAGCAGATCAGGGGACTACGAGCAGTACTTC.